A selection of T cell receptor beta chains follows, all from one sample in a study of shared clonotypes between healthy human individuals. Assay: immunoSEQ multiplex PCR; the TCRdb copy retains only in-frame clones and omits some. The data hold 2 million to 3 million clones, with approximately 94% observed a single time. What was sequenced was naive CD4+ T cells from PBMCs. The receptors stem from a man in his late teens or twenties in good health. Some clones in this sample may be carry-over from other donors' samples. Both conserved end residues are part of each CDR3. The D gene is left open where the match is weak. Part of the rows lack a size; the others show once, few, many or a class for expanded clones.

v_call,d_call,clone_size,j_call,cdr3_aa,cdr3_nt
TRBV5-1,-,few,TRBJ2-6,CASSLAGLSGANVLTF,TGCGCCAGCAGCTTGGCCGGCCTCTCTGGGGCCAACGTCCTGACTTTC
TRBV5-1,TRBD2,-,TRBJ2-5,CASSLALAGAGSQYF,TGCGCCAGCAGCTTGGCTCTAGCGGGTGCAGGGTCCCAGTACTTC
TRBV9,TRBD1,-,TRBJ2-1,CASSTTSDRGRYNEQFF,TGTGCCAGCAGCACAACATCGGACAGGGGCCGCTACAATGAGCAGTTCTTC
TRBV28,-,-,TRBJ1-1,CASSLSGGLNTEAFF,TGTGCCAGCAGTTTATCGGGGGGGTTGAACACTGAAGCTTTCTTT
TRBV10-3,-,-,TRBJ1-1,CAIRDRSMNTEAFF,TGTGCCATCAGGGACAGATCTATGAACACTGAAGCTTTCTTT
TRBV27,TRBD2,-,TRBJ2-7,CASPPVGPSGHYEQYF,TGTGCCAGCCCTCCCGTGGGGCCTAGCGGACACTACGAGCAGTACTTC
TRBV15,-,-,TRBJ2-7,CATSRVGNPYEQYF,TGTGCCACCAGCAGAGTTGGCAATCCCTACGAGCAGTACTTC
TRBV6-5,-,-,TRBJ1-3,CATTGTPAGNTIYF,TGTGCCACAACCGGGACACCAGCTGGAAACACCATATATTTT
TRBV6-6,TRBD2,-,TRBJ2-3,CASKRGTSGSGDTQYF,TGTGCCAGCAAGCGTGGGACTAGCGGTTCCGGGGATACGCAGTATTTT
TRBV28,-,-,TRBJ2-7,CASSPRSGLQEQYF,TGTGCCAGCAGCCCTCGTTCGGGCCTTCAGGAGCAGTACTTC